This T cell receptor beta chain was captured by sequencing in a study of blood T cell repertoires in COVID-19. Study details: PBMCs, B-cell-depleted T cells, or T cells provided the cDNA or gDNA that made up the material.

The CDR3 contains 12 residues. Trimming took off 2 bases at V and 7 bases at J, with 8 bases between the two ends. Germline assignment: CDR1 SNHLY and CDR2 FYNNEI. In the authors' methods: Cell counts per sample came from amplifying reference gene primers. Assay: immunoSEQ multiplex PCR; the TCRdb copy retains only in-frame clones and omits some. For V, J and clone size, that table is used; D and trimming come from the DNA. The sample gives roughly 220,000 clones, roughly nine tenths of which show up once; roughly a tenth is in the top ten. This rearrangement joins TRBV2 to TRBJ2-5; possibly TRBD2 for D (5 bases). The sequence was collected from a woman between 45 and 60 years old with COVID-19, enrolled during active disease. Material: peripheral blood. CDR3 bases: TGTGCCAGCAGTGAATCCGCGGGGACCCAGTACTTC. This translates into CASSESAGTQYF.